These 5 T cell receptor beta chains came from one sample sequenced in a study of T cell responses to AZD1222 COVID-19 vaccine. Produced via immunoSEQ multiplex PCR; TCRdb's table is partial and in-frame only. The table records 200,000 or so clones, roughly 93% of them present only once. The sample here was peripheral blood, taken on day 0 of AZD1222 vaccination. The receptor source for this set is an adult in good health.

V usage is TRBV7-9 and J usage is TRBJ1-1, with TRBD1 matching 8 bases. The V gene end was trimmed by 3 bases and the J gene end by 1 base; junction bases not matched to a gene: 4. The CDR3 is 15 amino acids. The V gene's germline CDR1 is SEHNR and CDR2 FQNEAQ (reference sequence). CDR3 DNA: TGTGCCAGCAGCTTGCATGGACAGGGGAACACTGAAGCTTTCTTT. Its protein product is CASSLHGQGNTEAFF.

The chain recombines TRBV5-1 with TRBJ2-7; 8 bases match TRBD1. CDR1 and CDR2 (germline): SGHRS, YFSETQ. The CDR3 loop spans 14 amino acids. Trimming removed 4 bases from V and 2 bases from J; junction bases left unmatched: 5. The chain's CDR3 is CASSQGQGPYEQYF. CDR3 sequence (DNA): TGCGCCAGCAGCCAAGGACAGGGACCCTACGAGCAGTACTTC.

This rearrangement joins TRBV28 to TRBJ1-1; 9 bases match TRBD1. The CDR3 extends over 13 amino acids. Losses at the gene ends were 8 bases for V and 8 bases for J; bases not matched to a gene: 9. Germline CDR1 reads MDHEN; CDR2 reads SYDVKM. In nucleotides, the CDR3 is TGTGCCAGCGAGGACAGGGGTAAAGGGGAAGCTTTCTTT. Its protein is CASEDRGKGEAFF. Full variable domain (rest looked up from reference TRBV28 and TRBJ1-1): DVKVTQSSRYLVKRTGEKVFLECVQDMDHENMFWYRQDPGLGLRLIYFSYDVKMKEKGDIPEGYSVSREKKERFSLILESASTNQTSMYLCASEDRGKGEAFFGQGTRLTVV.

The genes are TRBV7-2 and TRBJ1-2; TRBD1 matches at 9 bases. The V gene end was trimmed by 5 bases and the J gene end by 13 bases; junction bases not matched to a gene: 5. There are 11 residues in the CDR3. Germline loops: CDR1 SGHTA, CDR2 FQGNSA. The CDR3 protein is CASSAGQGFTF. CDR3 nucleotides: TGTGCCAGCAGCGCGGGACAGGGTTTCACCTTC.

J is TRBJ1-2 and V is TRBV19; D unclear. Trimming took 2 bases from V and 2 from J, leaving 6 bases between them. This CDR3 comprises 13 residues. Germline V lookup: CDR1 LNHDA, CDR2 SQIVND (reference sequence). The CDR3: CASSIMANYGYTF. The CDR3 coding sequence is TGTGCCAGTAGTATAATGGCAAACTATGGCTACACCTTC.